What follows are 15 T cell receptor beta chains derived from one specimen sequenced in a study of a mutant IDH1 vaccine in newly diagnosed glioma (dated by TCRdb to the early 2020s). Antigen specificity for these receptors is unknown. The meaning of the sample's time point label: week 11, during vaccination. Each vaccine dose, consisting of 300 ug of a 20-mer mutant IDH1 peptide in Montanide, was administered subcutaneously with topical imiquimod. The library was produced with the immunoSEQ multiplex PCR assay. What TCRdb holds here is the immuneACCESS table cut down to in-frame rearrangements. Part of the clones is not present; checked against another copy, under half of the missing clones reflect an unresolved V gene, and the others are unexplained. Recorded for this sample are 31,000 or so clones; just under 80% of them occurred a single time. The ten largest account for approximately 23% of the sample.

The starting material was PBMCs, obtained from a glioma patient whose treatment included an IDH1 peptide vaccine. These receptors were obtained from a man aged 25-45 years with glioma.

This chain uses TRBV5-1 with TRBJ1-1; no firm D call. CDR1 is SGHRS and CDR2 is YFSETQ in the germline V gene. V was clipped by 0 bases and J by 2 bases, with 8 bases between them. The CDR3 is 14 residues long. CDR3 nucleotides: TGCGCCAGCAGCTTGGTTAGTTCCAACACTGAAGCTTTCTTT. It yields the protein CASSLVSSNTEAFF.

This clone came up once. The chain links TRBV5-1 to TRBJ2-1; tentatively, D is TRBD1 (6 bases). The CDR3 length is 15 residues. Germline V gives CDR1 SGHRS, CDR2 YFSETQ. Between the trimmed V and J ends, which lost 0 bases and 6 bases, there was a span of 13 bases. The CDR3 sequence is CASSLVPGAGNEQFF. For the CDR3, the DNA is TGCGCCAGCAGCTTGGTCCCAGGGGCCGGCAATGAGCAGTTCTTC.

This clone came up a few times. The gene calls are TRBV27 and TRBJ1-1; weak D call: TRBD1 (5 bases). V lost 4 bases to trimming and J lost 3 bases, with 15 bases between them. Germline CDR1 reads MNHEY; CDR2 reads SMNVEV (reference sequence). The CDR3 has 15 amino acids. CDR3 sequence reads: CASSSYSRVDTEAFF. The CDR3 DNA reads as TGTGCCAGCAGTTCCTACTCCAGGGTGGACACTGAAGCTTTCTTT.

This rearrangement joins TRBV5-4 to TRBJ2-3; 15 bases match TRBD2. The CDR3 length is 15 residues. J gave up 6 bases and V 3 bases, and 2 bases lay outside the gene matches. Germline CDR1 is SGHNT and CDR2 is YYREEE (reference sequence). CDR3 loop: CASSSGTSGRDTQYF. The CDR3 DNA follows: TGTGCCAGCAGCTCAGGGACTAGCGGGAGGGATACGCAGTATTTT.

The J gene is TRBJ1-2, the V gene TRBV25-1, with 8 nucleotides matching TRBD1. Germline V lookup: CDR1 MGHDK, CDR2 SYGVNS. V trimming: 5 bases; J trimming: 6 bases; junction bases outside the gene matches: 8. The CDR3 totals 14 residues. CDR3: CASSHSGGLDGYTF. CDR3 coding DNA: TGTGCCAGCAGTCATTCAGGGGGCCTAGATGGCTACACCTTC.

The gene calls are TRBV30 and TRBJ2-5; 7 bases fit TRBD1. Germline loops: CDR1 GTSNPN, CDR2 SVGIG (reference sequence). V trimming: 1 base; J trimming: 5 bases; junction bases outside the gene matches: 10. The CDR3 consists of 15 residues. CDR3 protein: CAWSGGQPTDETQYF. As DNA, the CDR3 is TGTGCCTGGAGTGGGGGACAGCCCACGGACGAGACCCAGTACTTC.

In this sample, this clone turned up a few times. The rearrangement uses TRBV7-9 and TRBJ1-2, with a possible D match to TRBD1 (5 bases). The CDR3 extends over 13 amino acids. Germline V gives CDR1 SEHNR, CDR2 FQNEAQ (reference sequence). The V end was cut by 1 base, the J end by 4 bases, with 7 bases between. CDR3 protein: CASSLGDSYGYTF. Written as DNA, the CDR3 is TGTGCCAGCAGCTTAGGAGACAGCTATGGCTACACCTTC. The variable domain in full, with the rest retrieved from reference TRBV7-9 and TRBJ1-2, is DTGVSQNPRHKITKRGQNVTFRCDPISEHNRLYWYRQTLGQGPEFLTYFQNEAQLEKSRLLSDRFSAERPKGSFSTLEIQRTEQGDSAMYLCASSLGDSYGYTFGSGTRLTVV.

This clone was detected once. The gene calls are TRBV11-2 and TRBJ2-1; 7 bases fit TRBD1. The V gene's germline CDR1 is SGHAT and CDR2 FQNNGV. Germline trimming cut 4 bases from V and 5 bases from J; bases unmatched to any gene: 20. The CDR3 contains 19 residues. CDR3 residues: CASSSRDRVGKPYHNEQFF. The CDR3, as DNA: TGTGCCAGCAGCTCTCGAGACAGGGTGGGCAAACCTTACCACAATGAGCAGTTCTTC.

This chain joins TRBV2 and TRBJ1-2; 10 nucleotides align to TRBD1. CDR1 and CDR2 (germline): SNHLY, FYNNEI. The CDR3 is 12 residues long. The junction had 2 bases not matched to a gene; V was cut back by 6 bases and J by 7 bases. CDR3 loop: CASSGTGVGYTF. In DNA, the CDR3 is TGTGCCAGCAGCGGGACAGGGGTTGGCTACACCTTC.

V is TRBV30 and J is TRBJ2-3; TRBD2 matches 7 bases. Germline V gene lookup returns CDR1 GTSNPN and CDR2 SVGIG (reference sequence). J gave up 7 bases and V 5 bases, and 15 bases lay outside the gene matches. The CDR3 is 15 residues long. The CDR3 nucleotides are TGTGCCTGGGTGAGAGGTAGCGGGTTTGCAAATACGCAGTATTTT. Encoded protein: CAWVRGSGFANTQYF. The entire variable domain, with the rest obtained from reference TRBV30 and TRBJ2-3, is as follows: SQTIHQWPATLVQPVGSPLSLECTVEGTSNPNLYWYRQAAGRGLQLLFYSVGIGQISSEVPQNLSASRPQDRQFILSSKKLLLSDSGFYLCAWVRGSGFANTQYFGPGTRLTVL.

This clone was observed a single time. The chain employs TRBV9 and TRBJ2-7; no definite D call. V was clipped by 3 bases and J by 0 bases, with 10 bases between them. Germline-derived CDR1 and CDR2 are SGDLS and YYNGEE. The CDR3 runs 14 residues. CDR3 DNA: TGTGCCAGCAGCGCTCGACTTAACTCCTACGAGCAGTACTTC. It codes for CASSARLNSYEQYF.

This clone was picked up a small number of times. The rearrangement uses TRBV9 and TRBJ1-1, with D unresolved. Germline V CDR1 and CDR2: SGDLS, YYNGEE. Trimming removed 0 bases at V and 1 base at J, with 10 bases between. The CDR3 contains 15 residues. CDR3 DNA: TGTGCCAGCAGCGTAGCTCCAGTCGGGAACACTGAAGCTTTCTTT. This sequence encodes CASSVAPVGNTEAFF.

J is TRBJ1-5 and V is TRBV19, with D perhaps matching TRBD1 (6 bases). Trimming stripped 5 bases from V and 4 bases from J, with 12 bases between. CDR1 is LNHDA and CDR2 is SQIVND in the germline V gene (reference sequence). This CDR3 region has 14 residues. The CDR3 region is CASSWRGGNQPQHF. The DNA for the CDR3 is TGTGCCAGTAGTTGGAGAGGGGGGAATCAGCCCCAGCATTTT.

The V gene is TRBV5-6, the J gene TRBJ2-5; 7 bases map to TRBD1. Germline loops: CDR1 SGHDT, CDR2 YYEEEE. The ends lost 0 bases at V and 5 bases at J; junction bases unmatched: 7. The CDR3 consists of 15 residues. CDR3 bases: TGTGCCAGCAGCTTGGGACAGGGTGGGGTGGAGACCCAGTACTTC. Encoded protein: CASSLGQGGVETQYF.

The chain is built from TRBV14 and TRBJ2-1; 7 bases line up with TRBD2. The CDR3 sequence is 14 residues long. The germline V gene has CDR1 SGHDN and CDR2 FVKESK. V was pared by 2 bases and J by 7 bases, with 5 bases of the junction left unmatched. In DNA form, the CDR3 reads TGTGCCAGCAGCCAAACTAGCGCCGTGAATGAGCAGTTCTTC. Its translation is CASSQTSAVNEQFF.